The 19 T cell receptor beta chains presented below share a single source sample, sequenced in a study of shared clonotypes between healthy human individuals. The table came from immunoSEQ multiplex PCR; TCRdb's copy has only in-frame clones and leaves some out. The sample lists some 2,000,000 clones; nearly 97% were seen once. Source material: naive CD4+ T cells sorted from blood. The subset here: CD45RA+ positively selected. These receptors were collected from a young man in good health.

The CDR3 loop is CASSPLYVNTEAFF. CDR3 nucleotides: TGTGCCAGCAGCCCCCTCTATGTGAACACTGAAGCTTTCTTT. The V call is TRBV6-6, the J call TRBJ1-1; D unresolved. CDR3 length: 14 residues. In germline, CDR1 is MNHNY, CDR2 SVGAGI (reference sequence). V lost 6 bases to trimming and J lost 0 bases, with 11 bases between them.

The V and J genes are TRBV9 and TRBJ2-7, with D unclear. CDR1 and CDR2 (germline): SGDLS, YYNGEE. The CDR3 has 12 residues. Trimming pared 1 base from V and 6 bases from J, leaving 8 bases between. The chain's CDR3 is CASSVNYGEQYF. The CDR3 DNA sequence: TGTGCCAGCAGCGTAAATTACGGCGAGCAGTACTTC.

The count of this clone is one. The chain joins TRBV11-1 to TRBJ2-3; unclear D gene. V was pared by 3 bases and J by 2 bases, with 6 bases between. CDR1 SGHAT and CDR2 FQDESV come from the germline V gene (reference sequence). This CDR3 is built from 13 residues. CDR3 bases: TGTGCCAGCAGCTTGGGCTACACAGATACGCAGTATTTT. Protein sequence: CASSLGYTDTQYF.

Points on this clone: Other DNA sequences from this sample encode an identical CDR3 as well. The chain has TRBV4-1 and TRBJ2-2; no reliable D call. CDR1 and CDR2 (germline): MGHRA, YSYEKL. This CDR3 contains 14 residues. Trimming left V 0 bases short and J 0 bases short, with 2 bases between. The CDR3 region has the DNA TGCGCCAGCAGCCAAGATCCGAACACCGGGGAGCTGTTTTTT. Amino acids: CASSQDPNTGELFF.

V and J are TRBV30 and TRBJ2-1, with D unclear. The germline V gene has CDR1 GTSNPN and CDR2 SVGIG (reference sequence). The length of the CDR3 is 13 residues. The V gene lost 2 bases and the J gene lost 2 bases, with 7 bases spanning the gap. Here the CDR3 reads CAWSPTPYNEQFF. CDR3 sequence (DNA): TGTGCCTGGAGTCCTACCCCCTACAATGAGCAGTTCTTC.

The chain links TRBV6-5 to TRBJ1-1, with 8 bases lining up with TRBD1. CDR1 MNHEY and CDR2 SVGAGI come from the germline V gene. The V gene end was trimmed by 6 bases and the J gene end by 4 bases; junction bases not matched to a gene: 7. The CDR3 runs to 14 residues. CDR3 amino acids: CASRRLDRATEAFF. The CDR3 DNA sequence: TGTGCCAGCAGACGACTGGACAGGGCCACTGAAGCTTTCTTT.

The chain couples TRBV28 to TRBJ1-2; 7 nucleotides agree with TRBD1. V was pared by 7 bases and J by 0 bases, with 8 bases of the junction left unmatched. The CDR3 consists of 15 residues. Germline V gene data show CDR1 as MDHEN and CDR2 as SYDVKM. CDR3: CASTFPGTANYGYTF. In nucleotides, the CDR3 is TGTGCCAGCACTTTCCCCGGGACAGCTAACTATGGCTACACCTTC.

CDR3 protein: CASGTSGTDTQYF. The CDR3 nucleotides read TGTGCCAGCGGGACTAGCGGTACAGATACGCAGTATTTT. The V gene is TRBV10-3, the J gene TRBJ2-3, with TRBD2 matching over 11 bases. The CDR3 spans 13 residues. The trim removed 10 bases at V and 3 bases at J, leaving 3 bases unmatched. CDR1 is ENHRY and CDR2 is SYGVKD in the germline V gene.

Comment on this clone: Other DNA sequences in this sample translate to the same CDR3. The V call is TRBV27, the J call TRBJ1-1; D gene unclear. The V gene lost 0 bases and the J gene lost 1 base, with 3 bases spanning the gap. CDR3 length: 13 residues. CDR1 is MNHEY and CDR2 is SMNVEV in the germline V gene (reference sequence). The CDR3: CASSLSRNTEAFF. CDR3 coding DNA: TGTGCCAGCAGTTTATCTCGGAACACTGAAGCTTTCTTT.

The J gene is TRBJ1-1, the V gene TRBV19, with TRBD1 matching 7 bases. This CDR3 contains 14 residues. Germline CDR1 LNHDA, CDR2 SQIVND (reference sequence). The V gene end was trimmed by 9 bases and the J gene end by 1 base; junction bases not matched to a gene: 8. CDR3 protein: CASATGQKNTEAFF. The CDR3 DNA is TGTGCCAGCGCGACGGGACAGAAGAACACTGAAGCTTTCTTT.

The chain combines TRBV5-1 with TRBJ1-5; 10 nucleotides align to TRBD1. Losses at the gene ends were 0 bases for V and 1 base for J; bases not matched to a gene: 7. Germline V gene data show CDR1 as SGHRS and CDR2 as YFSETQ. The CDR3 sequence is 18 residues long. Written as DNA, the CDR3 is TGCGCCAGCAGCTTGGGGACAGGGGGGACGGGAAGCAATCAGCCCCAGCATTTT. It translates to CASSLGTGGTGSNQPQHF.

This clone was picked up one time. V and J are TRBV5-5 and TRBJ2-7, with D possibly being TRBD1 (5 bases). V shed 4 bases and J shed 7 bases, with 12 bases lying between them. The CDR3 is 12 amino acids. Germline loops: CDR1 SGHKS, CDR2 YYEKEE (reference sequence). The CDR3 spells CASSGTRGEQYF. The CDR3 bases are TGTGCCAGCAGCGGAACAAGGGGAGAGCAGTACTTC.

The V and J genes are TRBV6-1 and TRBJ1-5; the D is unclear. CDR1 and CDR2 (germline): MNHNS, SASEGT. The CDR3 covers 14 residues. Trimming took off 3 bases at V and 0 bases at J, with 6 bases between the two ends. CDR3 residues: CASSERSSNQPQHF. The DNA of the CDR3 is TGTGCCAGCAGTGAGAGAAGTAGCAATCAGCCCCAGCATTTT.

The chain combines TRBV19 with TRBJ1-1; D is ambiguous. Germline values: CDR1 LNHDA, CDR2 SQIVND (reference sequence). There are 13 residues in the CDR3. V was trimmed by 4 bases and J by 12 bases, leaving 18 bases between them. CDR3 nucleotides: TGTGCCAGTAGTACCGTGGGGTCCCAAAGTCCTTTCTTT. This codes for CASSTVGSQSPFF.

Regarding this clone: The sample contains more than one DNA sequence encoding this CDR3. The CDR3 coding sequence is TGTGCCAGCAGTTTATCCGGGACAGGGAATTCCTACGAGCAGTACTTC. Its protein is CASSLSGTGNSYEQYF. The V call is TRBV27, the J call TRBJ2-7; 9 bases line up with TRBD1. This CDR3 comprises 16 residues. The ends lost 0 bases at V and 1 base at J; junction bases unmatched: 4. Germline V gene lookup returns CDR1 MNHEY and CDR2 SMNVEV (reference sequence).

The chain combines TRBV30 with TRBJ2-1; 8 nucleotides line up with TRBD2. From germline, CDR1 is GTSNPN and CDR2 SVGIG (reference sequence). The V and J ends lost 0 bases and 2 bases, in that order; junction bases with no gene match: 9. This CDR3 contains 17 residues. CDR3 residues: CAWSVRPAGVPYNEQFF. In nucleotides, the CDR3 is TGTGCCTGGAGTGTACGCCCAGCGGGGGTACCCTACAATGAGCAGTTCTTC.

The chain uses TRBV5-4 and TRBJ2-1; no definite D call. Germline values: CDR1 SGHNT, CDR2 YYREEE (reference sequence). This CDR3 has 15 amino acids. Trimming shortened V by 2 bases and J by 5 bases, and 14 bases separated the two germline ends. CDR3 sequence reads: CASSLPPPEDNEQFF. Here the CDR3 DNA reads TGTGCCAGCAGCTTACCCCCCCCAGAAGACAATGAGCAGTTCTTC.

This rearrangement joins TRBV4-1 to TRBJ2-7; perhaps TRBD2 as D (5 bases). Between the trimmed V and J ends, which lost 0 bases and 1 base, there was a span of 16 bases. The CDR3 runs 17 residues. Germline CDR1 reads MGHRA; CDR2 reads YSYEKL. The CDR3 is CASSQDLVGGKSYEQYF. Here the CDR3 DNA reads TGCGCCAGCAGCCAAGATCTCGTCGGAGGCAAGTCCTACGAGCAGTACTTC.

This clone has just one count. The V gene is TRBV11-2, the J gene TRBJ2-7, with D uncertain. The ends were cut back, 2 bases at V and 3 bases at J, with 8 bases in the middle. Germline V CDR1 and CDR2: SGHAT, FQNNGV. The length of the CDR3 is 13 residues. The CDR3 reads CASSLKDLYEQYF. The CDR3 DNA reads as TGTGCCAGCAGCTTAAAGGACCTCTACGAGCAGTACTTC.